The 3 T cell receptor beta chains below come from one sample, sequenced in a study of monozygotic twins with inflammatory bowel disease. TCRdb reprocessed the 5' RACE reads, with one entry per CDR3 protein and no DNA. The ten top clones account for 2.6%, within a sample of more than 300,000 distinct CDR3 sequences. The sequencing sample was made of blood. The source of these receptors is a human donor with ulcerative colitis or Crohn's disease, or a healthy co-twin of an affected twin (not recorded which).

The CDR3: CASSFAPGLAGPWGELFF. The chain couples TRBV5-1 to TRBJ2-2; there is no DNA to check the TCRdb D call of TRBD2. The CDR3 is 18 residues long. From germline, CDR1 is SGHRS and CDR2 YFSETQ.

The chain has TRBV12-3 or TRBV12-4 and TRBJ2-2; the D gene TCRdb calls, TRBD1, cannot be checked with no DNA. The CDR3 consists of 17 residues. The CDR3 sequence: CASSLNRGLSNTGELFF.

The chain has TRBV28 and TRBJ2-7; TCRdb lists TRBD2, though no DNA is available to test this call. The CDR3 length is 11 residues. Germline V gene data show CDR1 as MDHEN and CDR2 as SYDVKM. CDR3 in amino acids: CASVGRRNLNF.